What follows are 18 T cell receptor beta chains derived from one specimen sequenced in a study of response to subunit inactivated influenza vaccine. In TCRdb, the RT-PCR reads were re-called with MiXCR into one record per CDR3 protein. The repertoire holds 630,000 or so distinct CDR3 sequences, approximately 14% seen once, with around a tenth in the top ten. Sequenced here: PBMCs from blood, sampled 11 to 12 days after vaccination. The source is a middle-aged man who received an inactivated influenza vaccine.

This clonotype was observed at least ten times. The V gene is TRBV3-1, the J gene TRBJ2-7; D remains ambiguous. The CDR3 runs to 12 residues. The V and J ends lost 1 base and 4 bases respectively, with 5 bases between them. CDR1 is LGHDT, CDR2 YNNKEL, per germline (reference sequence). CDR3 loop: CASSQVGYEQYF. DNA for the CDR3: TGTGCCAGCAGCCAAGTGGGGTACGAGCAGTACTTC.

The chain has TRBV6-5 and TRBJ2-5; 10 positions agree with TRBD1. In germline, CDR1 is MNHEY, CDR2 SVGAGI. The CDR3 has 16 amino acids. V shed 0 bases, J shed 4 bases, and the junction held 5 bases outside the gene matches. CDR3 amino acids: CASSYSGQGISETQYF. The CDR3 DNA reads TGTGCCAGCAGTTACTCGGGACAGGGGATCTCAGAGACCCAGTACTTC.

In its sample, this clonotype ranks as medium-sized. This chain's CDR3 is CASSSVRGETQYF. CDR3 DNA sequence: TGTGCCAGCAGCTCCGTACGCGGAGAGACCCAGTACTTC. This chain uses TRBV7-6 with TRBJ2-5; no reliable D call. Trimming took 4 bases from V and 4 from J, leaving 10 bases between them. This CDR3 spans 13 amino acids. CDR1 is SGHVS and CDR2 is FNYEAQ in the germline V gene.

This clonotype occurred a few times. The chain couples TRBV6-6 to TRBJ1-5; unclear D gene. CDR1 is MNHNY, CDR2 SVGAGI, per germline (reference sequence). There are 11 residues in the CDR3. V was clipped by 5 bases and J by 12 bases, with 11 bases between them. DNA of the CDR3: TGTGCCAGCAGTGGACGGAGAAACCAGCATTTT. Protein sequence: CASSGRRNQHF.

This sequence joins TRBV4-2 and TRBJ2-5; 7 nucleotides match TRBD1. Trimming removed 1 base from V and 4 bases from J; junction bases left unmatched: 3. The germline CDR1 and CDR2 sequences are LGHNA and YNFKEQ. This CDR3 has 14 amino acids. The CDR3: CASSQAYRGETQYF. The CDR3 nucleotides are TGTGCCAGCAGCCAAGCCTACAGGGGAGAGACCCAGTACTTC.

V and J are TRBV11-2 and TRBJ2-7, with D unclear. Trimming cost V 3 bases and J 3 bases, with 12 bases left between them. This CDR3 comprises 14 residues. Germline CDR1 reads SGHAT; CDR2 reads FQNNGV. CDR3 loop: CASSLAQGYYEQYF. The CDR3 region has the DNA TGTGCCAGCAGCTTGGCCCAAGGGTACTACGAGCAGTACTTC.

This clonotype was counted a few times. CDR3 DNA sequence: TGCAGCGCTCGAAGGGGGTATGAGCAGTTCTTC. Residues: CSARRGYEQFF. This chain connects TRBV29-1 to TRBJ2-1, with TRBD1 as a possible D gene (6 bases). The V end was cut by 7 bases, the J end by 8 bases, with 12 bases between. The CDR3 totals 11 residues. Per germline, CDR1 SQVTM and CDR2 ANQGSEA.

This clonotype has a handful of counts. The V and J genes are TRBV20-1 and TRBJ1-4; D not certain. This CDR3 has 13 amino acids. Trimming took 0 bases from V and 5 from J, leaving 7 bases between them. Per germline, CDR1 DFQATT and CDR2 SNEGSKA (reference sequence). In DNA form, the CDR3 reads TGCAGTGCTAGAGAGTCTGTGAATGAAAAACTGTTTTTT. Its translation is CSARESVNEKLFF.

In its sample, this clonotype was seen many times. The chain employs TRBV7-9 and TRBJ2-5, with unresolved D. The CDR3 spans 15 residues. V was trimmed by 5 bases and J by 4 bases, leaving 17 bases between them. Germline V CDR1 and CDR2: SEHNR, FQNEAQ (reference sequence). CDR3 sequence reads: CASSLLSGPGETQYF. The CDR3 region has the DNA TGTGCCAGCAGCCTCCTCTCCGGCCCTGGAGAGACCCAGTACTTC.

The chain employs TRBV29-1 and TRBJ2-7; D may be TRBD2 (6 bases). CDR3 length: 14 residues. Trimming took off 4 bases at V and 5 bases at J, with 18 bases between the two ends. CDR1 is SQVTM, CDR2 ANQGSEA, per germline. CDR3: CSVARLVPSDEQYF. The CDR3 nucleotides read TGCAGCGTTGCCCGACTAGTCCCCTCGGACGAGCAGTACTTC.

The V and J genes are TRBV28 and TRBJ2-1; 11 nucleotides agree with TRBD2. The V and J ends lost 6 bases and 0 bases, in that order; junction bases with no gene match: 7. Germline-derived CDR1 and CDR2 are MDHEN and SYDVKM. There are 17 residues in the CDR3. The CDR3 protein is CASRATSGESSYNEQFF. The CDR3 bases are TGTGCCAGCAGGGCGACTAGCGGGGAAAGCTCCTACAATGAGCAGTTCTTC.

This clonotype was observed a few times. This chain uses TRBV27 with TRBJ2-2, with D perhaps matching TRBD1 (6 bases). The CDR3 length is 17 residues. Trimming removed 6 bases at V and 4 bases at J, with 21 bases between. CDR1 is MNHEY, CDR2 SMNVEV, per germline (reference sequence). Written as DNA, the CDR3 is TGTGCCAGCAGCATCGACTGGGGCAGGGGTGTCACCGGGGAGCTGTTTTTT. Its protein is CASSIDWGRGVTGELFF.

The gene calls are TRBV20-1 and TRBJ2-6; D ambiguous. With 3 bases removed from V and 0 bases from J, the gap between germline ends came to 6 bases. This CDR3 region has 14 residues. Germline V CDR1 and CDR2: DFQATT, SNEGSKA (reference sequence). The CDR3 here is CSASWGSGANVLTF. DNA for the CDR3: TGCAGTGCTAGTTGGGGCTCTGGGGCCAACGTCCTGACTTTC.

This chain connects TRBV20-1 to TRBJ2-5; 11 bases match TRBD2. This CDR3 region has 15 residues. The germline V gene encodes CDR1 DFQATT and CDR2 SNEGSKA (reference sequence). Trimming took 2 bases from V and 0 from J; bases not matched to a gene: 2. The CDR3 sequence: CSARLAGGYQETQYF. The DNA of the CDR3 is TGCAGTGCTAGATTAGCGGGAGGGTACCAAGAGACCCAGTACTTC.

This clonotype was picked up a small number of times. V gene TRBV20-1 combines with J gene TRBJ2-1; 13 bases line up with TRBD2. Looked up from germline, CDR1 is DFQATT and CDR2 is SNEGSKA (reference sequence). V shed 0 bases, J shed 8 bases, and the junction held 19 bases outside the gene matches. The CDR3 spans 20 residues. The CDR3 here is CSARDRTSGGQSQPLHEQFF. Here the CDR3 DNA reads TGCAGTGCTAGAGATCGGACTAGCGGGGGACAATCCCAGCCCTTACATGAGCAGTTCTTC.

This clonotype was counted many times. The rearrangement joins TRBV7-2 to TRBJ2-5, with 14 bases identical to TRBD2. V lost 4 bases, J lost 4 bases, and 5 bases stayed unmatched. This CDR3 region has 16 residues. Per the germline V gene, CDR1 is SGHTA and CDR2 is FQGNSA. The CDR3: CASSSRLAGGLETQYF. The CDR3 DNA reads TGTGCCAGCAGCTCACGACTAGCGGGGGGGCTAGAGACCCAGTACTTC.

The table lists this clonotype with a few counts. This CDR3 reads CASSQEVQMSSYEQYF. The CDR3 coding sequence is TGCGCCAGCAGCCAAGAAGTTCAGATGAGCTCCTACGAGCAGTACTTC. The chain recombines TRBV4-1 with TRBJ2-7; D remains ambiguous. This CDR3 has 16 amino acids. The V end was cut by 0 bases, the J end by 0 bases, with 12 bases between. The germline CDR1 and CDR2 sequences are MGHRA and YSYEKL.

This clonotype was seen repeatedly, ten times or more. This chain connects TRBV12-3 or TRBV12-4 to TRBJ1-2; a weak D match, TRBD1 (6 bases). The CDR3 runs 15 residues. V was trimmed by 5 bases and J by 1 base, leaving 14 bases between them. The CDR3 DNA is TGTGCCAGCAGTCTACCGGGACAAAATAACTATGGCTACACCTTC. Translated, it gives CASSLPGQNNYGYTF.